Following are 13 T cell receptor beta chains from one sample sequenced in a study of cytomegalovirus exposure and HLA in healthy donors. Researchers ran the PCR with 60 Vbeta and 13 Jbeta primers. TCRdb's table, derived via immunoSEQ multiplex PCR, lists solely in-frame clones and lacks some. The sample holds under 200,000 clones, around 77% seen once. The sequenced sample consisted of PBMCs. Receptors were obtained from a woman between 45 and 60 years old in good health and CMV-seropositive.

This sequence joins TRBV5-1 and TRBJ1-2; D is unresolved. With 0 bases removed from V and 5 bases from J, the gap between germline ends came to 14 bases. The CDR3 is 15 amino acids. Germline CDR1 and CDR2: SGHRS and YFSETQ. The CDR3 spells CASSLDAGSRYGYTF. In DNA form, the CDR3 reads TGCGCCAGCAGCTTGGATGCGGGTTCGCGGTATGGCTACACCTTC.

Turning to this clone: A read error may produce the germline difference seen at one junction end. The CDR3 region has the DNA TGTTCCAGTTCCGCGGGGACAGGGGGCCAAGAGACCCAGTACTTC. It encodes CSSSAGTGGQETQYF. V usage is TRBV7-9 and J usage is TRBJ2-5; TRBD1 agrees at 11 bases. CDR1 is SEHNR and CDR2 is FQNEAQ in the germline V gene (reference sequence). The CDR3 runs to 15 residues.

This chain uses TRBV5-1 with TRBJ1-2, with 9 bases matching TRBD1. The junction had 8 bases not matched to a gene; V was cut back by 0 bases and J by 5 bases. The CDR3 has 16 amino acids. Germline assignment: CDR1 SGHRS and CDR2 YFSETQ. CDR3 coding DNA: TGCGCCAGCAGCTTGGCCGGGCCGGGACAGGGTTATGGCTACACCTTC. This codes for CASSLAGPGQGYGYTF.

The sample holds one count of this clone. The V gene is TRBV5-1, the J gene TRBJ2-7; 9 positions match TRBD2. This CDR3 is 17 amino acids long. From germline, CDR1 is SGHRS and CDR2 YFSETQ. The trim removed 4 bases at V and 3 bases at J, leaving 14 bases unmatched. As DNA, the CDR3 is TGCGCCAGCAGCCTGAATGATAGAGCGGGAGGAGTCTACGAGCAGTACTTC. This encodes CASSLNDRAGGVYEQYF.

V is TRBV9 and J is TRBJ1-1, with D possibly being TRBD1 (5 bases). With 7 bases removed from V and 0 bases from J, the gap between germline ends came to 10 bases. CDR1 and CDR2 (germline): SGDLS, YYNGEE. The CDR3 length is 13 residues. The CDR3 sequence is CASGSGVNTEAFF. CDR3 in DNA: TGTGCCAGCGGTTCGGGGGTGAACACTGAAGCTTTCTTT.

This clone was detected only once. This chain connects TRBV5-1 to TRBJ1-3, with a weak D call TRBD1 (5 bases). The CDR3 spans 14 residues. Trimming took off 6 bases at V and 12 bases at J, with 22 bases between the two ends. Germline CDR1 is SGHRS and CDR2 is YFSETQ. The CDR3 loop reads CASTDFLGEAGIYF. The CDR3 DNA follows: TGCGCCAGCACCGACTTCTTAGGGGAGGCGGGCATATATTTT.

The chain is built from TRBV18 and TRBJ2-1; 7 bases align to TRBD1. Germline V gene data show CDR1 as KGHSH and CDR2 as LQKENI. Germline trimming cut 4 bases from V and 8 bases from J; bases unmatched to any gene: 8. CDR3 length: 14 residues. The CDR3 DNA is TGTGCCAGCTCACTTTCAAACCAGGGGGATGAGCAGTTCTTC. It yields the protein CASSLSNQGDEQFF. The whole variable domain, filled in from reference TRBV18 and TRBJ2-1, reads NAGVMQNPRHLVRRRGQEARLRCSPMKGHSHVYWYRQLPEEGLKFMVYLQKENIIDESGMPKERFSAEFPKEGPSILRIQQVVRGDSAAYFCASSLSNQGDEQFFGPGTRLTVL.

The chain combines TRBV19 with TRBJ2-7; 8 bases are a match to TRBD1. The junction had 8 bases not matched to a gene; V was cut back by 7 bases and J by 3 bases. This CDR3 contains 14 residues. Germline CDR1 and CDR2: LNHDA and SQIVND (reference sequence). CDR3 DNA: TGTGCCAGTAACGCCGGGACAGGAGTCTACGAGCAGTACTTC. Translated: CASNAGTGVYEQYF.

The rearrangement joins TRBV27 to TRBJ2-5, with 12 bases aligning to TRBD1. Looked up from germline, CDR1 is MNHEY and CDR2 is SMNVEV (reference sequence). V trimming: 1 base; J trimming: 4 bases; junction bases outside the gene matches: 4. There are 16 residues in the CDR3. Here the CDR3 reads CASSLWGQGASETQYF. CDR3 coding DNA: TGTGCCAGCAGTTTATGGGGACAGGGGGCTTCAGAGACCCAGTACTTC.

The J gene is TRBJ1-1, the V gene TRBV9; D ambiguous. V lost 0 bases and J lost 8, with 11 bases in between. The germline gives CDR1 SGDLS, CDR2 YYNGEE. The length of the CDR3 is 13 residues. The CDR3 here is CASSVDSATEAFF. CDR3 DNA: TGTGCCAGCAGCGTAGATAGTGCTACCGAAGCTTTCTTT.

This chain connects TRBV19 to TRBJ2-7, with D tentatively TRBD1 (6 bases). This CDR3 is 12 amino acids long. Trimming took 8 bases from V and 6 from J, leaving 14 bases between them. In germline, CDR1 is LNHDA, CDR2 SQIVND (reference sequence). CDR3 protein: CASGNRVGEQYF. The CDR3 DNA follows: TGTGCCAGTGGTAACAGGGTGGGCGAGCAGTACTTC. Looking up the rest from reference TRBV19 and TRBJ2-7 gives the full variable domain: DGGITQSPKYLFRKEGQNVTLSCEQNLNHDAMYWYRQDPGQGLRLIYYSQIVNDFQKGDIAEGYSVSREKKESFPLTVTSAQKNPTAFYLCASGNRVGEQYFGPGTRLTVT.

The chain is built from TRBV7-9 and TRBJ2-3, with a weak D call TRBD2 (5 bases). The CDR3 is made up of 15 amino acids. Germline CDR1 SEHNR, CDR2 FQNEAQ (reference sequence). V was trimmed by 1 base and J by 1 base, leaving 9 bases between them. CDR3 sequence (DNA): TGTGCCAGCAGCTTAGTCGGGGTTCGCACAGATACGCAGTATTTT. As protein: CASSLVGVRTDTQYF.

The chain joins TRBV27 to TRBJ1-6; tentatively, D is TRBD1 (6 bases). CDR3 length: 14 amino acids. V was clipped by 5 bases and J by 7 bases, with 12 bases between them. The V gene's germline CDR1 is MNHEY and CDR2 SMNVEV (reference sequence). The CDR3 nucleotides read TGTGCCAGCAGTCCGGGGAGGGGGAATTCACCCCTCCACTTT. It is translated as CASSPGRGNSPLHF.